This T cell receptor (beta chain) was captured by sequencing in a study of T-cell reconstitution after alpha-beta-depleted transplantation in children. The study, taken as a whole, reports: Counts and diversity of T cells one year after transplant came mostly from newly produced T cells. In some patients, recipient T cells and intrathymic progenitors surviving conditioning explained high day-60 diversity.

This clonotype showed up just a few times. Its cognate antigen is unknown. Germline loops: CDR1 SGDLS, CDR2 YYNGEE. V was pared by 4 bases and J by 2 bases, with 13 bases between. The CDR3 is 15 residues long. Unique molecular identifiers tagged the TCRbeta library. Each CDR3 protein gets one entry after TCRdb re-called the PCR reads with MiXCR. The sample contains 17,000 or so distinct CDR3 sequences, under 15% of which appear only once. The receptor comes from a boy under two years old who had a stem cell transplant for Wiskott-Aldrich syndrome, so the T cells may come from the graft donor. The starting material was PBMCs, mostly from graft donor cells, obtained 180 days after TCRalphabeta/CD19-depleted stem cell transplant. The chain combines TRBV9 with TRBJ1-3; weak D call: TRBD1 (6 bases). CDR3 residues: CASSPAGVAGNTIYF. CDR3 DNA sequence: TGTGCCAGCAGCCCAGCAGGGGTCGCTGGAAACACCATATATTTT.